The 24 T cell receptor beta chains presented below share a single source sample, sequenced in a study of blood T cell repertoires in COVID-19. Repertoires were generated with immunoSEQ multiplex PCR, while TCRdb's copy carries only in-frame clones and drops some. The sample records about 180,000 clones, roughly 89% being singletons. The sequencing input was PBMCs or T cells enriched from blood (not recorded which). The receptor set was obtained from a middle-aged woman with acute COVID-19.

In its sample, this clone was seen once. The chain uses TRBV4-1 and TRBJ2-7; 8 bases line up with TRBD1. Germline V lookup: CDR1 MGHRA, CDR2 YSYEKL. This CDR3 is built from 15 residues. J gave up 2 bases and V 4 bases, and 7 bases lay outside the gene matches. The CDR3 region is CASSPGQVGPYEQYF. The CDR3 DNA reads as TGCGCCAGCAGCCCGGGACAGGTGGGACCCTACGAGCAGTACTTC.

CDR3 sequence: CASRWGQDYGYTF. CDR3 coding DNA: TGTGCCAGCAGGTGGGGGCAGGACTATGGCTACACCTTC. The chain uses TRBV6-5 and TRBJ1-2; perhaps TRBD1 as D (6 bases). The CDR3 has 13 amino acids. The germline V gene has CDR1 MNHEY and CDR2 SVGAGI. Deletions cut 6 bases from V and 3 bases from J, with 11 bases between.

The chain is built from TRBV14 and TRBJ2-5, with TRBD2 as a possible D gene (5 bases). CDR1 SGHDN and CDR2 FVKESK come from the germline V gene. Trimming pared 4 bases from V and 7 bases from J, leaving 7 bases between. The CDR3 covers 11 residues. The CDR3 sequence is CASSLGGTQYF. CDR3 in DNA: TGTGCCAGCAGCCTCGGAGGGACCCAGTACTTC.

The chain uses TRBV6-4 and TRBJ2-1; tentatively, D is TRBD2 (5 bases). The CDR3 totals 10 residues. V lost 5 bases to trimming and J lost 10 bases, with 6 bases between them. CDR1 is MRHNA and CDR2 is SNTAGT in the germline V gene. The CDR3 DNA follows: TGTGCCAGCAGTCCGGGGGAGCAGTTCTTC. As protein: CASSPGEQFF.

V gene TRBV28 combines with J gene TRBJ2-6; D gene ambiguous. The CDR3 covers 17 residues. Germline loops: CDR1 MDHEN, CDR2 SYDVKM. Trimming stripped 7 bases from V and 6 bases from J, with 22 bases between. DNA for the CDR3: TGTGCCAGCACGTCTAGAGGTGGCCCGGGTGAGGCCAACGTCCTGACTTTC. Translating it yields CASTSRGGPGEANVLTF.

The V and J genes are TRBV28 and TRBJ1-5, with TRBD1 identical over 7 bases. CDR3 length equals 13 residues. Germline CDR1 MDHEN, CDR2 SYDVKM. CDR3 loop: CATAGTVSQPQHF. CDR3 bases: TGTGCTACCGCAGGGACAGTCAGTCAGCCCCAGCATTTT.

The sample holds one count of this clone. The chain combines TRBV19 with TRBJ1-5, with D possibly being TRBD1 (5 bases). This CDR3 spans 14 amino acids. The V end lost 5 bases, the J end lost 2 bases, and 10 bases lay between the germline ends. The germline V gene encodes CDR1 LNHDA and CDR2 SQIVND (reference sequence). CDR3 sequence (DNA): TGTGCCAGTAGTCCACTGGGGCGCAATCAGCCCCAGCATTTT. This translates into CASSPLGRNQPQHF.

V and J are TRBV2 and TRBJ2-3, with 11 positions matching TRBD2. Trimming cost V 4 bases and J 3 bases; bases outside gene matches: 6. Germline CDR1 reads SNHLY; CDR2 reads FYNNEI. The CDR3 contains 16 residues. As DNA, the CDR3 is TGTGCCAGCAGTGTATCTAGCGGGGGGTTAACAGATACGCAGTATTTT. Protein sequence: CASSVSSGGLTDTQYF.

The CDR3 nucleotides are TGTGCCAGCAGCCAGGCGACTAGCGGAGCGACAGATACGCAGTATTTT. Protein sequence: CASSQATSGATDTQYF. This rearrangement joins TRBV4-2 to TRBJ2-3, with 9 bases matching TRBD2. The CDR3 consists of 16 residues. CDR1 and CDR2 from the germline V gene are LGHNA and YNFKEQ. Trimming took 3 bases from V and 3 from J; bases not matched to a gene: 7.

V gene TRBV9 combines with J gene TRBJ2-2; TRBD2 aligns across 9 bases. Trimming took 2 bases from V and 4 from J; bases not matched to a gene: 3. The CDR3 length is 15 residues. Germline loops: CDR1 SGDLS, CDR2 YYNGEE. DNA of the CDR3: TGTGCCAGCAGCGTGAATAGCGGGGGCACCGGGGAGCTGTTTTTT. Translation: CASSVNSGGTGELFF.

The J gene is TRBJ1-1, the V gene TRBV2; 8 bases agree with TRBD1. The length of the CDR3 is 17 residues. Unmatched junction bases numbered 9, after V lost 3 bases and J lost 0 bases. Germline V lookup: CDR1 SNHLY, CDR2 FYNNEI. The CDR3 nucleotides are TGTGCCAGCAGTGATGAAGGGACAGGTATTATGAACACTGAAGCTTTCTTT. Translation: CASSDEGTGIMNTEAFF.

The chain uses TRBV15 and TRBJ1-4; TRBD1 aligns across 10 bases. V was pared by 5 bases and J by 6 bases, with 12 bases of the junction left unmatched. The CDR3 totals 17 residues. Germline CDR1 and CDR2: LNHNV and YYDKDF (reference sequence). The CDR3 DNA is TGTGCCACCAGCGGACAGGGGGTGAGGACGGATTATGAAAAACTGTTTTTT. Its translation is CATSGQGVRTDYEKLFF.

This sequence joins TRBV30 and TRBJ1-1; TRBD1 might be the D (6 bases). Germline assignment: CDR1 GTSNPN and CDR2 SVGIG (reference sequence). V lost 3 bases and J 1 base, leaving 9 bases between the germline ends. The CDR3 covers 13 residues. The CDR3 DNA follows: TGTGCCTGGAGACAGGGAAGGAACACTGAAGCTTTCTTT. Amino acids: CAWRQGRNTEAFF.

This chain uses TRBV11-3 with TRBJ2-3, with 7 bases lining up with TRBD2. Per the germline V gene, CDR1 is SGHNT and CDR2 is YENEEA. J was trimmed by 6 bases and V by 6 bases; bases with no gene match: 9. This CDR3 comprises 14 residues. As DNA, the CDR3 is TGTGCCAGCAGTCGCGGCGGGAGTGGTGATACGCAGTATTTT. Amino acids: CASSRGGSGDTQYF.

This chain's CDR3 is CASSWETSTDTQYF. Written as DNA, the CDR3 is TGTGCCAGCAGCTGGGAGACTAGCACAGATACGCAGTATTTT. This sequence joins TRBV14 and TRBJ2-3, with D possibly TRBD2 on 5 matching bases. V lost 5 bases, J lost 0 bases, and 9 bases lay in between. CDR1 is SGHDN and CDR2 is FVKESK in the germline V gene. The CDR3 consists of 14 residues.

V usage is TRBV5-1 and J usage is TRBJ2-7; 8 nucleotides line up with TRBD1. The CDR3 sequence is 18 residues long. J gave up 1 base and V 4 bases, and 16 bases lay outside the gene matches. Germline V CDR1 and CDR2: SGHRS, YFSETQ. The CDR3 protein is CASSNPPPQGARSYEQYF. The CDR3 bases are TGCGCCAGCAGCAACCCCCCCCCGCAGGGGGCGCGTTCCTACGAGCAGTACTTC. The full variable domain, with the rest looked up from reference TRBV5-1 and TRBJ2-7, is KAGVTQTPRYLIKTRGQQVTLSCSPISGHRSVSWYQQTPGQGLQFLFEYFSETQRNKGNFPGRFSGRQFSNSRSEMNVSTLELGDSALYLCASSNPPPQGARSYEQYFGPGTRLTVT.

CDR3 residues: CASSQDQVNEQFF. The CDR3, as DNA: TGCGCCAGCAGCCAAGATCAGGTGAATGAGCAGTTCTTC. The chain employs TRBV4-3 and TRBJ2-1, with unresolved D. Germline V gene data show CDR1 as LGHNA and CDR2 as YSLEER. This CDR3 region has 13 residues. The germline V and J ends were trimmed by 0 bases and 7 bases, with 7 bases remaining between them.

This sequence joins TRBV2 and TRBJ1-5, with D uncertain. CDR1 and CDR2 from the germline V gene are SNHLY and FYNNEI. The CDR3 spans 13 residues. The ends were cut back, 6 bases at V and 5 bases at J, with 11 bases in the middle. This CDR3 reads CASRRRVDQPQHF. The CDR3, as DNA: TGTGCCAGCAGAAGGAGGGTTGATCAGCCCCAGCATTTT.

This chain connects TRBV19 to TRBJ2-7; TRBD1 is a possible D gene (5 bases). V lost 4 bases to trimming and J lost 0 bases, with 10 bases between them. CDR1 and CDR2 from the germline V gene are LNHDA and SQIVND (reference sequence). The CDR3 is 14 amino acids. The CDR3 region is CASSTGFPSYEQYF. The CDR3 DNA reads as TGTGCCAGTAGTACAGGGTTTCCCTCCTACGAGCAGTACTTC. Combining the CDR3 with reference TRBV19 and TRBJ2-7 gives the whole variable domain DGGITQSPKYLFRKEGQNVTLSCEQNLNHDAMYWYRQDPGQGLRLIYYSQIVNDFQKGDIAEGYSVSREKKESFPLTVTSAQKNPTAFYLCASSTGFPSYEQYFGPGTRLTVT.

The chain combines TRBV7-9 with TRBJ1-5; D unresolved. V shed 7 bases and J shed 7 bases, with 14 bases lying between them. Germline V gene lookup returns CDR1 SEHNR and CDR2 FQNEAQ (reference sequence). The CDR3 covers 13 residues. Here the CDR3 DNA reads TGTGCCAGCACCTTTGGGCTGGGCCAGCCCCAGCATTTT. Protein: CASTFGLGQPQHF.

This clone was observed once. The chain recombines TRBV4-2 with TRBJ2-1; a possible D gene is TRBD1 (6 bases). The CDR3 loop spans 16 amino acids. Germline CDR1 LGHNA, CDR2 YNFKEQ. V gave up 4 bases and J gave up 0 bases, with 13 bases separating them. The CDR3 spells CASSPGQTNSYNEQFF. CDR3 sequence (DNA): TGTGCCAGCAGCCCCGGACAGACCAACTCCTACAATGAGCAGTTCTTC.

The chain joins TRBV18 to TRBJ2-1; TRBD2 aligns across 7 bases. The CDR3 runs to 17 residues. Germline assignment: CDR1 KGHSH and CDR2 LQKENI. Unmatched junction bases numbered 14, after V lost 3 bases and J lost 6 bases. The CDR3: CASSPSLGGDPTNEQFF. In DNA, the CDR3 is TGTGCCAGCTCACCGTCTCTGGGAGGGGACCCGACCAATGAGCAGTTCTTC.

The V gene is TRBV29-1, the J gene TRBJ2-1, with a possible D match to TRBD1 (5 bases). Germline V CDR1 and CDR2: SQVTM, ANQGSEA. V was shortened by 6 bases and J by 2 bases, with 20 bases between the two germline ends. This CDR3 contains 16 residues. Written as DNA, the CDR3 is TGCAGCGTGCCCCCCGCAGGGTCCCCTCCCTACAATGAGCAGTTCTTC. Protein sequence: CSVPPAGSPPYNEQFF.

This sequence joins TRBV4-3 and TRBJ2-5; 7 bases fit TRBD2. V lost 4 bases to trimming and J lost 4 bases; unmatched junction nucleotides: 6. Germline lookup yields CDR1 LGHNA and CDR2 YSLEER. There are 14 residues in the CDR3. CDR3 DNA: TGCGCCAGCAGCCTCACTTCGGGGGGAGAGACCCAGTACTTC. Protein sequence: CASSLTSGGETQYF.